This section outlines one T cell receptor (beta chain) sequence together with its context. No antigen is known for it. TCRdb reanalysed the reads using MiXCR and keeps one entry per CDR3 protein. The data contain roughly 920,000 distinct CDR3 sequences, around 32% of them singletons. This entry belongs to a study of T cell repertoires in cytomegalovirus infection. On the study more broadly: The authors used CMV epitopes that were HLA-C-restricted (recently identified) and HLA-B-restricted (well studied). Study-wide findings and caveats: HLA-C-restricted CMV clonotypes gave the most frequent clonotype in two of eight donors.

V trimming: 4 bases; J trimming: 6 bases; junction bases outside the gene matches: 9. In germline, CDR1 is SGHNT, CDR2 YYREEE (reference sequence). This CDR3 spans 14 amino acids. The source was cultured CD8+ T cells from PBMCs, collected from culture after CMV antigen stimulation. The sequence came from a human donor in good health (CMV status not recorded). Some clones in this sample may be carry-over from other donors' samples. The chain uses TRBV5-4 and TRBJ1-2, with 7 bases identical to TRBD1. CDR3: CASSDRDRGHGYTF. CDR3 coding DNA: TGTGCCAGCAGCGACAGGGATAGGGGTCATGGCTACACCTTC.